The 19 T cell receptor beta chains below were found in one sample sequenced in a study of blood T cells in healthy people across ages. Using a J-beta primer mix together with a sample-barcoded 5' primer, a second PCR was run for roughly 6 to 12 cycles. TCRdb independently ran MiXCR on the 5' RACE reads; one entry per CDR3 protein. The sample includes approximately 730,000 distinct CDR3 sequences, 53% of them seen just once. The sample consisted of blood. The receptors shown here come from a man older than 75 in good health.

CDR3 DNA sequence: TGTGCCAGCAGGGACAGGGGTGAGCAGTTCTTC. It translates to CASRDRGEQFF. The J gene is TRBJ2-1, the V gene TRBV3-1; 9 nucleotides agree with TRBD1. CDR1 is LGHDT, CDR2 YNNKEL, per germline (reference sequence). The CDR3 length is 11 residues. After removal of 6 bases from V and 9 bases from J, the junction contained 0 bases not matched to a gene.

CDR3 in amino acids: CASSLVGTGGYEQYF. The CDR3 DNA sequence: TGTGCCAGCAGCTTAGTAGGGACAGGGGGTTACGAGCAGTACTTC. This chain joins TRBV7-2 and TRBJ2-7; 11 nucleotides match TRBD1. Germline V gives CDR1 SGHTA, CDR2 FQGNSA. The CDR3 runs to 15 residues. J was trimmed by 4 bases and V by 1 base; bases with no gene match: 3.

This chain uses TRBV10-3 with TRBJ2-1; perhaps TRBD2 as D (6 bases). Germline CDR1 ENHRY, CDR2 SYGVKD. The CDR3 is 16 amino acids. Trimming took 6 bases from V and 2 from J, leaving 17 bases between them. This chain's CDR3 is CAIRADPSGPYNEQFF. The CDR3 DNA is TGTGCCATCAGGGCCGATCCAAGCGGGCCCTACAATGAGCAGTTCTTC.

This clonotype appeared once. The rearrangement joins TRBV7-9 to TRBJ2-1; weak D call: TRBD1 (6 bases). CDR3 size: 15 residues. Germline CDR1 reads SEHNR; CDR2 reads FQNEAQ (reference sequence). V was pared by 5 bases and J by 9 bases, with 20 bases between. The CDR3 DNA follows: TGTGCCAGCAGCCCTCGGACAGACTTTGGGGCTGAGCAGTTCTTC. This encodes CASSPRTDFGAEQFF. Combining the CDR3 with reference TRBV7-9 and TRBJ2-1 gives the whole variable domain DTGVSQNPRHKITKRGQNVTFRCDPISEHNRLYWYRQTLGQGPEFLTYFQNEAQLEKSRLLSDRFSAERPKGSFSTLEIQRTEQGDSAMYLCASSPRTDFGAEQFFGPGTRLTVL.

Note on this clonotype: A much larger clone sits a single nucleotide away, making a read error possible. V and J are TRBV2 and TRBJ2-5, with TRBD1 as a possible D gene (6 bases). Germline CDR1 and CDR2: SNHLY and FYNNEI. Trimming took 10 bases from V and 11 from J, leaving 20 bases between them. CDR3 length: 12 residues. CDR3 sequence: CATGDTGFGQYF. In nucleotides, the CDR3 is TGTGCCACAGGGGATACAGGGTTCGGGCAGTACTTC. Combining the CDR3 with reference TRBV2 and TRBJ2-5 gives the whole variable domain EPEVTQTPSHQVTQMGQEVILRCVPISNHLYFYWYRQILGQKVEFLVSFYNNEISEKSEIFDDQFSVERPDGSNFTLKIRSTKLEDSAMYFCATGDTGFGQYFGPGTRLLVL.

The chain uses TRBV28 and TRBJ1-4, with 7 bases fitting TRBD1. Germline CDR1 is MDHEN and CDR2 is SYDVKM. The length of the CDR3 is 15 residues. The J segment lost 3 bases and the V segment lost 7 bases, leaving 8 bases of the junction unmatched. The CDR3 sequence: CASTYLTGSNEKLFF. The DNA for the CDR3 is TGTGCCAGCACTTACTTGACAGGGTCTAATGAAAAACTGTTTTTT.

The chain carries TRBV3-1 and TRBJ1-4; D remains unclear. Trimming removed 1 base from V and 7 bases from J, with 7 bases in between. The CDR3 consists of 13 residues. The V gene's germline CDR1 is LGHDT and CDR2 YNNKEL (reference sequence). CDR3 nucleotide sequence: TGTGCCAGCAGCCAAGTGGGTTTTGAAAAACTGTTTTTT. It codes for CASSQVGFEKLFF. The variable domain in full, completed from reference TRBV3-1 and TRBJ1-4, reads DTAVSQTPKYLVTQMGNDKSIKCEQNLGHDTMYWYKQDSKKFLKIMFSYNNKELIINETVPNRFSPKSPDKAHLNLHINSLELGDSAVYFCASSQVGFEKLFFGSGTQLSVL.

J is TRBJ1-4 and V is TRBV7-2, with a tentative D call TRBD1 (5 bases). The CDR3 runs 15 residues. Germline V gene data show CDR1 as SGHTA and CDR2 as FQGNSA. Trimming shortened V by 1 base and J by 8 bases, and 14 bases separated the two germline ends. CDR3 residues: CASSLVKGPWEKLFF. CDR3 coding DNA: TGTGCCAGCAGCTTAGTAAAGGGGCCGTGGGAAAAACTGTTTTTT.

This clonotype was seen a few times. The V gene is TRBV20-1, the J gene TRBJ2-1, with 8 bases aligning to TRBD2. This CDR3 has 14 residues. The germline V gene encodes CDR1 DFQATT and CDR2 SNEGSKA (reference sequence). The ends lost 1 base at V and 15 bases at J; junction bases unmatched: 14. The CDR3 nucleotides are TGCAGTGCTAGAGGAAGTTCTAGCGGGCGTAAAGGGTTCTTC. Amino acid sequence: CSARGSSSGRKGFF.

This chain links TRBV27 with TRBJ2-1; 7 bases are shared with TRBD2. V gave up 4 bases and J gave up 5 bases; unmatched junction bases: 14. CDR3 length: 17 residues. Germline lookup yields CDR1 MNHEY and CDR2 SMNVEV (reference sequence). CDR3 sequence reads: CASSSLPTREEDNEQFF. The CDR3 DNA reads as TGTGCCAGCAGTTCCCTGCCGACCCGGGAGGAAGACAATGAGCAGTTCTTC.

This chain connects TRBV3-1 to TRBJ2-3; 8 bases match TRBD2. V lost 4 bases and J lost 14; bases outside the gene matches: 23. The CDR3 contains 17 residues. CDR1 is LGHDT, CDR2 YNNKEL, per germline (reference sequence). CDR3 loop: CASSPALGSGDYRYAYF. The DNA of the CDR3 is TGTGCCAGCAGCCCCGCCCTCGGTAGCGGGGACTACAGATACGCGTATTTT.

A remark on this clonotype: The junction departs from the called germline gene at one end, perhaps through a read error. The rearrangement links TRBV14 to TRBJ1-6; D gene ambiguous. The length of the CDR3 is 15 residues. Germline assignment: CDR1 SGHDN and CDR2 FVKESK. CDR3 DNA sequence: TGTGCCAGCAGTCAAGGTCCCCCTTCACATTCACCCCTCCACTTT. Its translation is CASSQGPPSHSPLHF.

The genes are TRBV18 and TRBJ2-3; 9 bases map to TRBD2. Germline V gene data show CDR1 as KGHSH and CDR2 as LQKENI. There are 16 residues in the CDR3. V was clipped by 0 bases and J by 14 bases; unmatched bases: 15. The CDR3 DNA reads as TGTGCCAGCTCACCACCGGGCGGGAGGGCCCACAGATACGCGTATTTT. Amino acid sequence: CASSPPGGRAHRYAYF.

This clonotype was observed a handful of times. The chain joins TRBV12-3 or TRBV12-4 to TRBJ2-5; no definite D call. V lost 4 bases and J lost 11, with 8 bases in between. This CDR3 region has 10 residues. The CDR3 region has the DNA TGTGCCAGCAGTTGTAGCAAGCAGTACTTC. Its protein is CASSCSKQYF.

The gene calls are TRBV28 and TRBJ1-4; D remains ambiguous. V was trimmed by 3 bases and J by 3 bases, leaving 8 bases between them. CDR3 size: 14 residues. Germline lookup yields CDR1 MDHEN and CDR2 SYDVKM. Here the CDR3 DNA reads TGTGCCAGCAGTTTTGGGCAGGCTAATGAAAAACTGTTTTTT. This translates into CASSFGQANEKLFF.

V and J are TRBV18 and TRBJ2-1; 8 bases align to TRBD2. V lost 3 bases to trimming and J lost 6 bases; unmatched junction nucleotides: 7. The CDR3 has 15 residues. Germline V gives CDR1 KGHSH, CDR2 LQKENI. The CDR3 here is CASSPTSVPGNEQFF. The CDR3 DNA follows: TGTGCCAGCTCACCGACTAGCGTACCGGGCAATGAGCAGTTCTTC.

J is TRBJ1-4 and V is TRBV5-1; D is unresolved. The CDR3 is 15 residues long. Trimming cost V 4 bases and J 2 bases, with 12 bases left between them. CDR1 is SGHRS and CDR2 is YFSETQ in the germline V gene. The CDR3 DNA is TGCGCCAGCAGCCAAGGTCGGGCGACTAATGAAAAACTGTTTTTT. The encoded protein is CASSQGRATNEKLFF.

The chain carries TRBV3-1 and TRBJ1-2, with D tentatively TRBD1 (5 bases). The CDR3 runs 14 residues. Germline lookup yields CDR1 LGHDT and CDR2 YNNKEL (reference sequence). Trimming cost V 5 bases and J 1 base, with 11 bases left between them. As DNA, the CDR3 is TGTGCCAGCAGCTTCGGCGGGGGTAACTATGGCTACACCTTC. It specifies CASSFGGGNYGYTF.

The chain employs TRBV12-3 or TRBV12-4 and TRBJ2-5; TRBD1 matches 10 bases. The CDR3 totals 13 residues. V lost 5 bases and J lost 11; bases outside the gene matches: 8. The CDR3 spells CASSRGTGAAQYF. For the CDR3, the DNA is TGTGCCAGCAGTAGAGGGACAGGGGCTGCTCAGTACTTC.